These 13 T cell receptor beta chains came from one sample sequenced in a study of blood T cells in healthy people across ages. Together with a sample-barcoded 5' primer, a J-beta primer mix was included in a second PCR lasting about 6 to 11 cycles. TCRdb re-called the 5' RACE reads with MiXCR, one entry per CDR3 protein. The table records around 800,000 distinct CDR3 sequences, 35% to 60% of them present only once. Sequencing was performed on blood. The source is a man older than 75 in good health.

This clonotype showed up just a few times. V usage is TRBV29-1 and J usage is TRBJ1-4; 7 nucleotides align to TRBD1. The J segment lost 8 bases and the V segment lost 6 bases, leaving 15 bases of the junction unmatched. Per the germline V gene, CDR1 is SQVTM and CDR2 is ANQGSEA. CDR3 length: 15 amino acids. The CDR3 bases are TGCAGCGTGGCCGGGACAGAACTGGGAGGGGAAAAACTGTTTTTT. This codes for CSVAGTELGGEKLFF. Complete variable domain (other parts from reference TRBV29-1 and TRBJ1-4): SAVISQKPSRDICQRGTSLTIQCQVDSQVTMMFWYRQQPGQSLTLIATANQGSEATYESGFVIDKFPISRPNLTFSTLTVSNMSPEDSSIYLCSVAGTELGGEKLFFGSGTQLSVL.

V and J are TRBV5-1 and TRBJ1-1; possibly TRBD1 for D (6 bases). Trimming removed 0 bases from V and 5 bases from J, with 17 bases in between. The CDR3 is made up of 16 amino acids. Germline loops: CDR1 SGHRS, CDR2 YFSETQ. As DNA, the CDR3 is TGCGCCAGCAGCTTGGCCGCAGGGGTCTCCATGACTGAAGCTTTCTTT. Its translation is CASSLAAGVSMTEAFF.

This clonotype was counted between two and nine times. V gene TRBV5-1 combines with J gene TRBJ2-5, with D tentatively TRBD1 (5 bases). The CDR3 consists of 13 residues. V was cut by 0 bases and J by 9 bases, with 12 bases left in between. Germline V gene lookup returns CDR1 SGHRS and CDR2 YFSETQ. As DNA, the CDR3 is TGCGCCAGCAGCTTGGACGACACCAGGGCCCAGTACTTC. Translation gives CASSLDDTRAQYF. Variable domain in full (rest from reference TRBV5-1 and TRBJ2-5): KAGVTQTPRYLIKTRGQQVTLSCSPISGHRSVSWYQQTPGQGLQFLFEYFSETQRNKGNFPGRFSGRQFSNSRSEMNVSTLELGDSALYLCASSLDDTRAQYFGPGTRLLVL.

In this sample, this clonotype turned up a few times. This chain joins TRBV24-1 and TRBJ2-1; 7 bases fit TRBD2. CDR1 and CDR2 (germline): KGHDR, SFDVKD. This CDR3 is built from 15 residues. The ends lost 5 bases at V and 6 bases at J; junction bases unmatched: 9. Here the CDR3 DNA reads TGTGCCACCAGTGTCGCGGGAGCGTCCGTCAATGAGCAGTTCTTC. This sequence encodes CATSVAGASVNEQFF.

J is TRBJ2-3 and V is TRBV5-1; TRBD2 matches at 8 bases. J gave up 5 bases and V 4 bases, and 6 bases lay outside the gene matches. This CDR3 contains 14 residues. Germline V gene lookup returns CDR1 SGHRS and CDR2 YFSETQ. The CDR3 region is CASSVGLGIDTQYF. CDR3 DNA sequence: TGCGCCAGCAGCGTGGGACTAGGAATAGATACGCAGTATTTT.

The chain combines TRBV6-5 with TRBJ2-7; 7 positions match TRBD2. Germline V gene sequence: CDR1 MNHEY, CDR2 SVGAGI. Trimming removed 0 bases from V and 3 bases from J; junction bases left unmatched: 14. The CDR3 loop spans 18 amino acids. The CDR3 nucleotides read TGTGCCAGCAGTTACTCCGCGGCTGGCGGGAGAGAAGTCTACGAGCAGTACTTC. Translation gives CASSYSAAGGREVYEQYF.

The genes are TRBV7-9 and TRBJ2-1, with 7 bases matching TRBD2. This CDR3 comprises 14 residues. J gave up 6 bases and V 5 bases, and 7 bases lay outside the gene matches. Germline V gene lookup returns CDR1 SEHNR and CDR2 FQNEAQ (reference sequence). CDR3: CASSRLSGTNEQFF. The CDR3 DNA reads TGTGCCAGCAGCAGATTAAGCGGGACCAATGAGCAGTTCTTC.

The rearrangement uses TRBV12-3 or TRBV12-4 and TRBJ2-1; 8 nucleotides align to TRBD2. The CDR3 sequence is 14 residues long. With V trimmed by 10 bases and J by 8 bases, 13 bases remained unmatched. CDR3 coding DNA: TGTGCCAACAGGGAGCGGGAGACGGTCTATGAGCAGTTCTTC. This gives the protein CANRERETVYEQFF.

CDR3 coding DNA: TGCGCCAGCAGCGTGACCCTCCAAGAGACCCAGTACTTC. Translating gives CASSVTLQETQYF. The chain recombines TRBV5-1 with TRBJ2-5, with D unresolved. The V and J ends lost 4 bases and 1 base respectively, with 8 bases between them. Germline-derived CDR1 and CDR2 are SGHRS and YFSETQ. The CDR3 runs to 13 residues.

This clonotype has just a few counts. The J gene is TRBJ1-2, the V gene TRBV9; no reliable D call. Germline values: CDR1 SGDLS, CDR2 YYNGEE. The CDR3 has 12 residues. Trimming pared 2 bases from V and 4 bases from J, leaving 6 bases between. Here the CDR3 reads CASSVSVYGYTF. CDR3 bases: TGTGCCAGCAGCGTGAGCGTCTATGGCTACACCTTC.

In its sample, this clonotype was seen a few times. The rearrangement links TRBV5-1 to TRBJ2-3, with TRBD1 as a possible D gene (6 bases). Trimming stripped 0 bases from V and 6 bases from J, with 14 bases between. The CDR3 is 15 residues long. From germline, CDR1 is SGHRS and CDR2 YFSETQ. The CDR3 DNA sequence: TGCGCCAGCAGCTTGGAGGCAGGGGATGGGGATACGCAGTATTTT. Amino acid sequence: CASSLEAGDGDTQYF.

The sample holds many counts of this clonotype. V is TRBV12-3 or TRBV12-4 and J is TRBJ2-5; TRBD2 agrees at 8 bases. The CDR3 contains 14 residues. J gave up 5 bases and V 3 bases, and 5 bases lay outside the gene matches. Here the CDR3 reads CASSFGTRGETQYF. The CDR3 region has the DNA TGTGCCAGCAGTTTTGGGACTAGGGGTGAGACCCAGTACTTC.

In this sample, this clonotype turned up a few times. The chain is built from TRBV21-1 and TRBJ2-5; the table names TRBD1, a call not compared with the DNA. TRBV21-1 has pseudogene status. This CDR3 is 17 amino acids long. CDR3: CASSGGVGGQYQETQYF. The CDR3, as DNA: TGTGCCAGCAGCGGCGGGGTGGGGGGGCAATACCAAGAGACCCAGTACTTC.